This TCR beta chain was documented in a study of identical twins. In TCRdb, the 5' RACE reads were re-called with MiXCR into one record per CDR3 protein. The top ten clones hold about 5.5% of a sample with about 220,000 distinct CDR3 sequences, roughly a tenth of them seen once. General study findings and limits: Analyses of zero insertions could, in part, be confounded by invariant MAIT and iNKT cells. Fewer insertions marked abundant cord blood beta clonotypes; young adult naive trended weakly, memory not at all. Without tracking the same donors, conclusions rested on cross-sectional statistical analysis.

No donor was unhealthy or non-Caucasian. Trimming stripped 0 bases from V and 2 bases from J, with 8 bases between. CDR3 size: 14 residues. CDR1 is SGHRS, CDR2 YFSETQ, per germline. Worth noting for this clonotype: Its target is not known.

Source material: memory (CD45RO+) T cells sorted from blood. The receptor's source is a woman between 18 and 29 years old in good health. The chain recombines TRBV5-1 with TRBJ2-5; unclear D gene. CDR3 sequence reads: CASSLGVGQETQYF. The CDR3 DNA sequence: TGCGCCAGCAGCTTGGGGGTAGGGCAAGAGACCCAGTACTTC.